The source of this T cell receptor (beta chain) is a study of cytomegalovirus exposure and HLA in healthy donors. Study-wide context: A subsequent analysis stated that the roughly 120 validation repertoires were run on the same platform as the approximately 710 first-cohort repertoires. Study-level points and caveats: Many donors shared some public TCRs, even though most TCR sequences were rare. One later analysis, an examination of the 100 to 150 validation repertoires, found that first-cohort TCR clusters tended to co-occur in them. A list of 164 TCR beta chains associated with cytomegalovirus was given.

Regarding this clone: Its antigen remains unknown.

V gave up 6 bases and J gave up 6 bases, with 12 bases separating them. CDR1 MNHEY and CDR2 SVGAGI come from the germline V gene. This CDR3 has 13 amino acids. Profiled with immunoSEQ multiplex PCR; TCRdb holds only in-frame clones, not every one. The data contain 100,000 to 150,000 clones, about 90% of them seen just once; the ten biggest clones take up approximately 1.5%. Sequencing used PBMCs. The receptor comes from a man aged 25 to 45 in good health and CMV-seronegative. V gene TRBV6-5 combines with J gene TRBJ1-5; D unresolved. CDR3 in DNA: TGTGCCAGCAGAGGAACGGGAGGTCAGCCCCAGCATTTT. It is translated as CASRGTGGQPQHF.